Described below is a single T cell receptor (beta chain) sequence and its context. The antigen remains undetermined. This sample was included in a study of radiotherapy plus CTLA-4 blockade in lung cancer. In the study overall: An objective response was seen in about 17% of patients, and disease control in less than 40%. Whole-study results and caveats: Early blood T cell clone dynamics, with interferon-beta, were reported to best predict response.

The ends lost 2 bases at V and 3 bases at J; junction bases unmatched: 3. There are 15 residues in the CDR3. Germline V CDR1 and CDR2: LNHDA, SQIVND (reference sequence). Using immunoSEQ multiplex PCR, the repertoire was profiled, and TCRdb retains in-frame clones only, with some absent. The sample records approximately 30,000 clones, over 60% being singletons. This receptor was taken from a human donor with non-small cell lung cancer whose response to radiotherapy plus ipilimumab could not be evaluated. Sample: peripheral blood, taken from a patient treated with radiotherapy plus ipilimumab. V is TRBV19 and J is TRBJ2-3; 9 nucleotides match TRBD1. CDR3 loop: CASSILGQGTDTQYF. CDR3 nucleotide sequence: TGTGCCAGTAGTATACTGGGACAGGGAACAGATACGCAGTATTTT.